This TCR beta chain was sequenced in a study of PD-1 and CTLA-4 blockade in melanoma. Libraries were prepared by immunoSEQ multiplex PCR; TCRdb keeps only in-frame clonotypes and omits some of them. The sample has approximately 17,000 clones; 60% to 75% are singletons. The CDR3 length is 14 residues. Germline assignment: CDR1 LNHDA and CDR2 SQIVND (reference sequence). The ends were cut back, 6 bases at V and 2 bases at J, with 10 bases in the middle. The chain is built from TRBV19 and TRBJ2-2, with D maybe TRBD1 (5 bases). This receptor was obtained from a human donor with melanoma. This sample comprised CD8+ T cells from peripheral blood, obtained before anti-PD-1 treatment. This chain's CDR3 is CASRRGPNTGELFF. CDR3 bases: TGTGCCAGTAGAAGGGGCCCTAACACCGGGGAGCTGTTTTTT.